The clone carrying this T cell receptor (beta chain) was seen ten or more times. Its antigen is unidentified. Germline and junction disagree at one end, which may indicate a read error. This sample was included in a study of CD8 T cells in ankylosing spondylitis. Study results and caveats: Some motif variants were previously reported in reactive arthritis synovial fluid and blood. Disease-linked clones were reportedly significantly enriched in matched ankylosing spondylitis synovial fluid. Characteristic, it appeared, of ankylosing spondylitis blood was a TCR beta motif of fewer than 10 highly homologous variants.

TCRdb itself ran the 5' RACE reads through MiXCR, one entry per CDR3 protein. The profile shows roughly 230,000 distinct CDR3 sequences, 15% to 20% of them singletons. This CDR3 comprises 11 residues. The chain carries TRBV12-3 or TRBV12-4 and TRBJ2-7; D is ambiguous. The source of this sequence is a male donor with ankylosing spondylitis or in good health (not recorded which). Sample: blood, either unsorted or a sorted T cell fraction (not recorded which). CDR3 coding DNA: TGTGCCAGCAGTTTCTCCCACGAGCAGTACTTC. As protein: CASSFSHEQYF.